Each of the 29 T cell receptor beta chains below was sequenced from the same sample in a study of identical twins (dated by TCRdb to the mid-2010s). The method behind the library was 5' RACE. The data were produced on an Illumina HiSeq 2000. TCRdb's own reprocessing of the public reads used fastp at Q25 and MiXCR and kept productive beta chains. Every CDR3 protein is listed once, alongside the most common genes and DNA of its rows. For this sample there are 470,000 or so distinct CDR3 sequences; less than 25% appear just once. 2.5% to 3.5% of the sample comes from the top ten. This same sample was also part of a study on T cells expressing NK-cell markers.

What was sequenced was CD4+ T cells sorted from blood. These receptors all come from a woman between 18 and 29 years old in good health.

The chain recombines TRBV10-2 with TRBJ2-2, with D perhaps matching TRBD2 (6 bases). The CDR3 has 14 amino acids. V was cut by 7 bases and J by 4 bases, with 13 bases left in between. Germline V gene sequence: CDR1 WSHSY, CDR2 SAAADI. CDR3 nucleotide sequence: TGCGCCAGCACCGAAGGGAGGCGCACCGGGGAGCTGTTTTTT. Protein: CASTEGRRTGELFF.

V usage is TRBV27 and J usage is TRBJ2-7; no firm D call. With 6 bases removed from V and 0 bases from J, the gap between germline ends came to 12 bases. Looked up from germline, CDR1 is MNHEY and CDR2 is SMNVEV (reference sequence). This CDR3 has 14 amino acids. The DNA for the CDR3 is TGTGCCAGCAGAGTAGCAAAGAGCTCCTACGAGCAGTACTTC. It translates to CASRVAKSSYEQYF.

This clonotype was counted ten times or more. V is TRBV12-3 or TRBV12-4 and J is TRBJ1-1; D possibly corresponds to TRBD1 (6 bases). Trimming removed 5 bases from V and 7 bases from J, with 11 bases in between. CDR3 length: 12 amino acids. CDR3 protein: CASSRGQLEAFF. CDR3 in DNA: TGTGCCAGCAGTCGTGGACAGCTTGAAGCTTTCTTT.

This chain uses TRBV12-3 or TRBV12-4 with TRBJ1-2; possible D gene TRBD1, 6 bases. V shed 3 bases and J shed 6 bases, with 14 bases lying between them. The CDR3 length is 14 residues. The CDR3 coding sequence is TGTGCCAGCAGTTTTGGCCAGGGGATAAATGGCTACACCTTC. Residues: CASSFGQGINGYTF.

This clonotype was counted a few times. This chain links TRBV12-3 or TRBV12-4 with TRBJ1-6, with D maybe TRBD1 (5 bases). The length of the CDR3 is 15 residues. V gave up 5 bases and J gave up 4 bases, with 12 bases separating them. The CDR3 loop reads CASSLRQPYNSPLHF. The CDR3 nucleotides are TGTGCCAGCAGTCTTCGACAGCCTTATAATTCACCCCTCCACTTT.

This clonotype was detected a few times. This chain's CDR3 is CSASRTSGGEQFF. The DNA for the CDR3 is TGCAGTGCTTCTAGGACTAGCGGGGGTGAGCAGTTCTTC. V gene TRBV20-1 combines with J gene TRBJ2-1, with 13 bases identical to TRBD2. After removal of 5 bases from V and 9 bases from J, the junction contained 4 bases not matched to a gene. Germline CDR1 DFQATT, CDR2 SNEGSKA (reference sequence). This CDR3 contains 13 residues.

The chain carries TRBV19 and TRBJ1-1; 9 bases match TRBD1. Germline V gives CDR1 LNHDA, CDR2 SQIVND (reference sequence). The CDR3 runs to 13 residues. The trim removed 8 bases at V and 0 bases at J, leaving 1 base unmatched. DNA for the CDR3: TGTGCCAGTGGGGACAGGGTGAACACTGAAGCTTTCTTT. This sequence encodes CASGDRVNTEAFF.

The chain combines TRBV20-1 with TRBJ2-3; a weak D match, TRBD2 (6 bases). Germline CDR1 and CDR2: DFQATT and SNEGSKA (reference sequence). V lost 1 base to trimming and J lost 2 bases, with 10 bases between them. The CDR3 is 14 residues long. DNA for the CDR3: TGCAGTGCTAGAGTGGCGGGGACCACAGATACGCAGTATTTT. As protein: CSARVAGTTDTQYF.

This clonotype has just a few counts. V is TRBV29-1 and J is TRBJ1-1; D unclear. The V gene's germline CDR1 is SQVTM and CDR2 ANQGSEA. The CDR3 contains 11 residues. V was cut by 6 bases and J by 6 bases, with 11 bases left in between. CDR3 region: CSVGRTAEAFF. The CDR3 region has the DNA TGCAGCGTCGGACGGACGGCTGAAGCTTTCTTT.

This clonotype has only a few counts. The rearrangement links TRBV5-6 to TRBJ2-5, with 11 nucleotides matching TRBD2. Germline CDR1 reads SGHDT; CDR2 reads YYEEEE. V lost 0 bases and J lost 4; bases outside the gene matches: 8. The CDR3 totals 17 residues. CDR3 bases: TGTGCCAGCAGCTTGGCCTTAGGGACTAGCGGTCCAGAGACCCAGTACTTC. It encodes CASSLALGTSGPETQYF.

The chain combines TRBV28 with TRBJ2-5, with D unclear. This CDR3 spans 14 amino acids. Trimming shortened V by 2 bases and J by 5 bases, and 12 bases separated the two germline ends. The germline V gene encodes CDR1 MDHEN and CDR2 SYDVKM. The CDR3, as DNA: TGTGCCAGCAGTTTAGGCGGCCGACCTGAGACCCAGTACTTC. Its protein is CASSLGGRPETQYF.

This clonotype was detected a few times. The chain links TRBV20-1 to TRBJ2-1, with 8 bases aligning to TRBD2. Germline trimming cut 3 bases from V and 2 bases from J; bases unmatched to any gene: 9. The germline CDR1 and CDR2 sequences are DFQATT and SNEGSKA (reference sequence). The CDR3 consists of 16 residues. The CDR3 sequence: CSARAGRAGAYNEQFF. The CDR3, as DNA: TGCAGTGCTAGGGCCGGTCGAGCGGGAGCCTACAATGAGCAGTTCTTC.

This clonotype was counted at least ten times. This chain uses TRBV20-1 with TRBJ1-1; D remains ambiguous. The CDR3 is 12 amino acids. The germline gives CDR1 DFQATT, CDR2 SNEGSKA (reference sequence). Deletions cut 3 bases from V and 0 bases from J, with 5 bases between. The CDR3 protein is CSASVVNTEAFF. The CDR3 coding sequence is TGCAGTGCTAGTGTAGTGAACACTGAAGCTTTCTTT.

The chain recombines TRBV25-1 with TRBJ2-7; 8 bases match TRBD1. V trimming: 2 bases; J trimming: 7 bases; junction bases outside the gene matches: 10. CDR3 length: 15 amino acids. The V gene's germline CDR1 is MGHDK and CDR2 SYGVNS. CDR3 nucleotides: TGTGCCAGCAGTGAAACGGGGACAGGCCAAGAGGAGCAGTACTTC. Encoded protein: CASSETGTGQEEQYF.

The CDR3 DNA follows: TGTGCCAGCAGTTGGACAGGGAGCAATCAGCCCCAGCATTTT. Translating gives CASSWTGSNQPQHF. The chain employs TRBV6-5 and TRBJ1-5, with 8 bases identical to TRBD1. Germline assignment: CDR1 MNHEY and CDR2 SVGAGI. The CDR3 runs 14 residues. Unmatched junction bases numbered 0, after V lost 4 bases and J lost 1 base.

V and J are TRBV20-1 and TRBJ1-5, with 7 bases identical to TRBD1. Trimming cost V 5 bases and J 6 bases; bases outside gene matches: 7. This CDR3 has 13 amino acids. Germline V CDR1 and CDR2: DFQATT, SNEGSKA (reference sequence). CDR3 residues: CSALRQGGQPQHF. The CDR3 DNA sequence: TGCAGTGCTCTCCGGCAGGGGGGTCAGCCCCAGCATTTT.

The chain couples TRBV5-1 to TRBJ2-7; D call uncertain. CDR3 size: 15 residues. Trimming took off 6 bases at V and 3 bases at J, with 19 bases between the two ends. CDR1 is SGHRS, CDR2 YFSETQ, per germline. The CDR3 nucleotides read TGCGCCAGCAAAAGGGCCGGCGGATTAAACTACGAGCAGTACTTC. Translating gives CASKRAGGLNYEQYF.

The CDR3 reads CSARDRVRGAYNEQFF. The CDR3 region has the DNA TGCAGTGCTAGAGATAGGGTGCGAGGGGCCTACAATGAGCAGTTCTTC. The chain links TRBV20-1 to TRBJ2-1; D possibly uses TRBD1 or TRBD2 (5 bases each). The CDR3 has 16 amino acids. Germline CDR1 reads DFQATT; CDR2 reads SNEGSKA (reference sequence). The ends were cut back, 0 bases at V and 2 bases at J, with 14 bases in the middle.

This chain joins TRBV20-1 and TRBJ2-2; a possible D gene is TRBD2 (6 bases). The germline CDR1 and CDR2 sequences are DFQATT and SNEGSKA (reference sequence). Trimming stripped 6 bases from V and 6 bases from J, with 17 bases between. This CDR3 comprises 14 residues. The CDR3 nucleotides are TGCAGTGCGAGGAAGTCACTAGCTGCCGGGGAGCTGTTTTTT. Amino acid sequence: CSARKSLAAGELFF.

The sample holds a few counts of this clonotype. CDR3 loop: CASSLRGGGPVNEQFF. The CDR3 DNA is TGTGCCAGCAGTTTACGTGGGGGAGGGCCTGTCAATGAGCAGTTCTTC. The gene calls are TRBV27 and TRBJ2-1, with 7 bases that match TRBD2. Germline assignment: CDR1 MNHEY and CDR2 SMNVEV (reference sequence). The CDR3 covers 16 residues. V dropped 2 bases and J dropped 6; count of bases not matched to a gene: 10.

The V gene is TRBV20-1, the J gene TRBJ2-2; 9 nucleotides agree with TRBD1. The CDR3 sequence is 14 residues long. The V gene's germline CDR1 is DFQATT and CDR2 SNEGSKA (reference sequence). Trimming took 4 bases from V and 5 from J; bases not matched to a gene: 5. In DNA, the CDR3 is TGCAGTGCTATTACAGACAGGGGGACCGGGGAGCTGTTTTTT. It encodes CSAITDRGTGELFF.

With respect to this clonotype: One junction end does not reproduce the germline sequence, and a read error may be involved. V gene TRBV7-9 combines with J gene TRBJ2-4; D is possibly TRBD1 or TRBD2 (5 bases each). The CDR3 sequence is 12 residues long. The germline CDR1 and CDR2 sequences are SEHNR and FQNEAQ (reference sequence). CDR3 protein: CASSLNRDPLHF. In DNA form, the CDR3 reads TGTGCCAGCAGCTTAAACCGGGACCCCCTCCACTTC.

The rearrangement joins TRBV11-2 to TRBJ2-1; D unresolved. Germline CDR1 reads SGHAT; CDR2 reads FQNNGV. The V end lost 6 bases, the J end lost 4 bases, and 7 bases lay between the germline ends. The CDR3 totals 12 residues. CDR3 sequence: CASRDIYNEQFF. The DNA for the CDR3 is TGTGCCAGCAGGGATATATACAATGAGCAGTTCTTC.

V is TRBV20-1 and J is TRBJ1-4, with D unclear. With 4 bases removed from V and 4 bases from J, the gap between germline ends came to 10 bases. The CDR3 extends over 13 amino acids. Germline CDR1 DFQATT, CDR2 SNEGSKA (reference sequence). This chain's CDR3 is CSAKLTNNEKLFF. The CDR3 DNA is TGCAGTGCTAAACTGACGAATAATGAAAAACTGTTTTTT.

V usage is TRBV20-1 and J usage is TRBJ2-7; D gene ambiguous. The CDR3 has 12 amino acids. In germline, CDR1 is DFQATT, CDR2 SNEGSKA (reference sequence). Trimming took off 3 bases at V and 2 bases at J, with 8 bases between the two ends. Written as DNA, the CDR3 is TGCAGTGCTAGTGTCGTCCCCTACGAGCAGTACTTC. Its protein product is CSASVVPYEQYF.

The V gene is TRBV7-9, the J gene TRBJ2-1; no firm D call. Germline values: CDR1 SEHNR, CDR2 FQNEAQ (reference sequence). The V end was cut by 5 bases, the J end by 7 bases, with 9 bases between. The CDR3 contains 12 residues. The DNA for the CDR3 is TGTGCCAGCAGCCCTCAGACGAATGAGCAGTTCTTC. This encodes CASSPQTNEQFF. Variable domain in full (rest from reference TRBV7-9 and TRBJ2-1): DTGVSQNPRHKITKRGQNVTFRCDPISEHNRLYWYRQTLGQGPEFLTYFQNEAQLEKSRLLSDRFSAERPKGSFSTLEIQRTEQGDSAMYLCASSPQTNEQFFGPGTRLTVL.

The V gene is TRBV7-2, the J gene TRBJ2-4; D possibly uses TRBD1 or TRBD2 (5 bases each). This CDR3 spans 15 amino acids. Germline loops: CDR1 SGHTA, CDR2 FQGNSA. V lost 6 bases and J lost 5, with 17 bases in between. This CDR3 is CASRKGPNRENIQYF. Written as DNA, the CDR3 is TGTGCCAGCAGGAAGGGACCTAACCGAGAAAACATTCAGTACTTC. The full variable domain, its missing parts supplied by reference TRBV7-2 and TRBJ2-4, is GAGVSQSPSNKVTEKGKDVELRCDPISGHTALYWYRQSLGQGLEFLIYFQGNSAPDKSGLPSDRFSAERTGGSVSTLTIQRTQQEDSAVYLCASRKGPNRENIQYFGAGTRLSVL.

This clonotype was recorded only once. The chain carries TRBV10-2 and TRBJ2-1; D perhaps matches TRBD2 (7 bases). The CDR3 covers 15 residues. Trimming took off 1 base at V and 2 bases at J, with 9 bases between the two ends. Germline-derived CDR1 and CDR2 are WSHSY and SAAADI. The CDR3 protein is CASSEWRGPYNEQFF. In DNA, the CDR3 is TGCGCCAGCAGTGAGTGGCGGGGGCCCTACAATGAGCAGTTCTTC.

The sample holds many counts of this clonotype. This sequence joins TRBV19 and TRBJ1-1, with 11 nucleotides matching TRBD1. The CDR3 contains 14 residues. CDR1 and CDR2 (germline): LNHDA, SQIVND (reference sequence). Trimming cost V 5 bases and J 10 bases; bases outside gene matches: 9. The CDR3 protein is CASSPGQGVNRAFF. CDR3 coding DNA: TGTGCCAGTAGTCCGGGACAGGGGGTAAACAGAGCTTTCTTT.